The text below deals with one T cell receptor beta chain. Only in-frame clones appear in the TCRdb table, and some are missing; sequencing was by immunoSEQ multiplex PCR. In the table there are tens of thousands of clones, about nine tenths of which are singletons. These data come from a study of T cells in localized non-small cell lung cancer. The sequence came from a male donor aged 60 or older with stage II lung adenocarcinoma. The specimen comprised peripheral blood mononuclear cells, sampled before any cancer treatment.

Here the CDR3 DNA reads TGTGCCAGTAGAACCACAGGGGGACTTAACTATGGCTACACCTTC. Translated: CASRTTGGLNYGYTF. The rearrangement links TRBV19 to TRBJ1-2; 8 bases fit TRBD1. The CDR3 runs 15 residues. Germline V gene lookup returns CDR1 LNHDA and CDR2 SQIVND (reference sequence). The V segment lost 6 bases and the J segment 1 base; nucleotides outside the gene matches: 7.